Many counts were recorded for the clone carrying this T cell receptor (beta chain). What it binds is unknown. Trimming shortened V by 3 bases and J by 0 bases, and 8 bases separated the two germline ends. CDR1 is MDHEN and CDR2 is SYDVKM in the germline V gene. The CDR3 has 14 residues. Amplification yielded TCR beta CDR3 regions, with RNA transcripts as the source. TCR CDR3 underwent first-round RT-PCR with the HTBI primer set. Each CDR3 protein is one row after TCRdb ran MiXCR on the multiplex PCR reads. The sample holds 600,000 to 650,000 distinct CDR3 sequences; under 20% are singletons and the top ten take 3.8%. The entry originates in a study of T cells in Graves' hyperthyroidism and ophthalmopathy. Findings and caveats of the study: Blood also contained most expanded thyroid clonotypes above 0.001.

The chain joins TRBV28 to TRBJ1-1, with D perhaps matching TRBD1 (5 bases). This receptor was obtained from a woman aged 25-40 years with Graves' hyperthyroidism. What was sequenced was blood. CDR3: CASSLDTLNTEAFF. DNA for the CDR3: TGTGCCAGCAGTTTGGACACATTGAACACTGAAGCTTTCTTT.